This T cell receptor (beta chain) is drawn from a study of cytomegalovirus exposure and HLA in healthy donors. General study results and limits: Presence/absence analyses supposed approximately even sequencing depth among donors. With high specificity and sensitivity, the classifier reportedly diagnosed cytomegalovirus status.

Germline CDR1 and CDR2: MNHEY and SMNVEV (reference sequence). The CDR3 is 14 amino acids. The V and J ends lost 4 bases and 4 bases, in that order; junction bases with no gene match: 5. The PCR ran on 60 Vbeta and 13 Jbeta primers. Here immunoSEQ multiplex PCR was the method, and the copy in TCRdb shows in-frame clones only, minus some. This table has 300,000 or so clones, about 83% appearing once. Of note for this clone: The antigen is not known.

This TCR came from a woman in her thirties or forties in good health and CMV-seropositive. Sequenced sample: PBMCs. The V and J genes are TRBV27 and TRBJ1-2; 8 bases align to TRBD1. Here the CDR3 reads CASSSLQGAYGYTF. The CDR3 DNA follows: TGTGCCAGCAGTTCTTTGCAGGGGGCCTATGGCTACACCTTC.